This TCR beta chain originates from a study of preoperative IRX-2 immunotherapy in early breast cancer. Data came from immunoSEQ multiplex PCR; TCRdb stores just in-frame clones and leaves some out. The table has roughly 26,000 clones, 80% to 90% seen once. Treatment described: preoperative locoregional IRX-2 cytokine immunotherapy. Patients received preoperative, locoregional IRX-2 cytokine immunotherapy in a phase Ib study. CDR3 length equals 14 residues. Germline V gene data show CDR1 as LNHDA and CDR2 as SQIVND (reference sequence). Trimming shortened V by 8 bases and J by 0 bases, and 13 bases separated the two germline ends.

The V call is TRBV19, the J call TRBJ1-1; a possible D gene is TRBD1 (5 bases). This TCR was sampled from a human donor with breast cancer. The sequenced sample was lymph node tissue, obtained after IRX-2 immunotherapy. The CDR3 protein is CASAGASLNTEAFF. The CDR3 DNA reads as TGTGCCAGTGCCGGGGCATCCTTGAACACTGAAGCTTTCTTT.